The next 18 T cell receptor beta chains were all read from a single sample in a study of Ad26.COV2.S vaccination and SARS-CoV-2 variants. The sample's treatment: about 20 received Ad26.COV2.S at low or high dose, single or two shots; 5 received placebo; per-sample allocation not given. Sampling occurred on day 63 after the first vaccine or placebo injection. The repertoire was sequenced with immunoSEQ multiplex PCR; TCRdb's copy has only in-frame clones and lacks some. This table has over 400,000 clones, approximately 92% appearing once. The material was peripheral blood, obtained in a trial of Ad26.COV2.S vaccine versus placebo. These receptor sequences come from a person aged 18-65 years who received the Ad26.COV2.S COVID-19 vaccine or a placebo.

The CDR3 nucleotides are TGTGCCAGCAGTCATCTAGCGTCTGGGTACAATGAGCAGTTCTTC. Its translation is CASSHLASGYNEQFF. The gene calls are TRBV28 and TRBJ2-1, with a tentative D call TRBD2 (6 bases). This CDR3 has 15 residues. Per germline, CDR1 MDHEN and CDR2 SYDVKM. V gave up 5 bases and J gave up 4 bases, with 15 bases separating them. Filled out from reference TRBV28 and TRBJ2-1, the complete variable domain reads DVKVTQSSRYLVKRTGEKVFLECVQDMDHENMFWYRQDPGLGLRLIYFSYDVKMKEKGDIPEGYSVSREKKERFSLILESASTNQTSMYLCASSHLASGYNEQFFGPGTRLTVL.

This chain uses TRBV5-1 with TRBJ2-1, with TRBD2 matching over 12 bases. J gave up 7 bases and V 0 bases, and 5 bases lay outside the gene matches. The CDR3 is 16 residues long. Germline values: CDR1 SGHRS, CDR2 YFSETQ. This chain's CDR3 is CASSLAELAGGNEQFF. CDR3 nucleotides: TGCGCCAGCAGCTTGGCGGAACTAGCGGGGGGAAATGAGCAGTTCTTC.

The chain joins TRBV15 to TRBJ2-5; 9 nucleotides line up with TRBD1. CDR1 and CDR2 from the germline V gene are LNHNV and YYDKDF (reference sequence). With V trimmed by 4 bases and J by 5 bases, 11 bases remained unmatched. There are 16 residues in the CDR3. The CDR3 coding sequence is TGTGCCACCAGCACCGGAGGACAGGGGATCATGGAGACCCAGTACTTC. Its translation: CATSTGGQGIMETQYF.

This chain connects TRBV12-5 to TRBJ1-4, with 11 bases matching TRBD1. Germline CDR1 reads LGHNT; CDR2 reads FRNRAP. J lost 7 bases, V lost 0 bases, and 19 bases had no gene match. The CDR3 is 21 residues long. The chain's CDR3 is CASGLVRSARYTGTGGEKLFF. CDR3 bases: TGTGCTAGTGGTTTGGTACGATCCGCGAGATACACCGGGACAGGGGGTGAAAAACTGTTTTTT.

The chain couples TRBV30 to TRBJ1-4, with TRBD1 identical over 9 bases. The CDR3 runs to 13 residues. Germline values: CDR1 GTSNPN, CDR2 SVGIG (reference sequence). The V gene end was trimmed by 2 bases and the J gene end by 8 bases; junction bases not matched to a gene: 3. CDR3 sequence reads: CAWSLDRGEKLFF. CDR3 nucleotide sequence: TGTGCCTGGAGTTTGGACAGGGGAGAAAAACTGTTTTTT.

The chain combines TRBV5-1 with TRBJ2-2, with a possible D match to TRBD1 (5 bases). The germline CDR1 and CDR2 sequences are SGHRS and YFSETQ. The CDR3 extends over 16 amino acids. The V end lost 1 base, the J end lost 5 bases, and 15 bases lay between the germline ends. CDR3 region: CASSLRTLVGTGELFF. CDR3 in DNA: TGCGCCAGCAGCTTGCGGACATTGGTGGGTACCGGGGAGCTGTTTTTT.

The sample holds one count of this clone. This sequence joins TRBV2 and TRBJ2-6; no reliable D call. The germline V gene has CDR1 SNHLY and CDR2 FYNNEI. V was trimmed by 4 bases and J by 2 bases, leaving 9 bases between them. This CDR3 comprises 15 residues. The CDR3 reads CASSVGIPGANVLTF. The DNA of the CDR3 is TGTGCCAGCAGTGTCGGAATTCCTGGGGCCAACGTCCTGACTTTC. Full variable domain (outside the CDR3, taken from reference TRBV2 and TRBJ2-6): EPEVTQTPSHQVTQMGQEVILRCVPISNHLYFYWYRQILGQKVEFLVSFYNNEISEKSEIFDDQFSVERPDGSNFTLKIRSTKLEDSAMYFCASSVGIPGANVLTFGAGSRLTVL.

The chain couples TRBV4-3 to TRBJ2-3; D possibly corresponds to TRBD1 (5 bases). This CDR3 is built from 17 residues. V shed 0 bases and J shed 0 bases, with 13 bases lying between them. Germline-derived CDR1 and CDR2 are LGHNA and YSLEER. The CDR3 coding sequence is TGCGCCAGCAGCCAAGAGGGGCCAACTTCTAGCACAGATACGCAGTATTTT. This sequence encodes CASSQEGPTSSTDTQYF.

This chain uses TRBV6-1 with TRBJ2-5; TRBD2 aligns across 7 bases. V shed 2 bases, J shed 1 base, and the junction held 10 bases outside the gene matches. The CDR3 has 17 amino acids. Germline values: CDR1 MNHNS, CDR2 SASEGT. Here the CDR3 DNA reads TGTGCCAGCAGTGAATGGGCTAGCGGTATAGCCCAAGAGACCCAGTACTTC. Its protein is CASSEWASGIAQETQYF.

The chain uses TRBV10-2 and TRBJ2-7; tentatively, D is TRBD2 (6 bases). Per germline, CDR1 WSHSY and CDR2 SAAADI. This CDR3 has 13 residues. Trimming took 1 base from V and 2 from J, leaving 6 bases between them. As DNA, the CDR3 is TGCGCCAGCAGTGAGTGGAGGGCCTACGAGCAGTACTTC. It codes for CASSEWRAYEQYF.

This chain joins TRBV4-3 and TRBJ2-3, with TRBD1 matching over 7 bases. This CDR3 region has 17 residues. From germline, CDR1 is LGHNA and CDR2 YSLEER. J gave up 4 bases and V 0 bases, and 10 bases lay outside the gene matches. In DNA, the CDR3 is TGCGCCAGCAGCCAAGATATTAACAGGGGATTGCCAGATACGCAGTATTTT. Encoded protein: CASSQDINRGLPDTQYF.

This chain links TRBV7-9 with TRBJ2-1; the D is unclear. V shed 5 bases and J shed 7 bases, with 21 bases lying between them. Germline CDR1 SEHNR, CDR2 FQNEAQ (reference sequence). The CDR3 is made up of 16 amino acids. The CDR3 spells CASSRALGPLRNEQFF. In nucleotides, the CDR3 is TGTGCCAGCAGCCGCGCTCTTGGGCCTCTTCGGAATGAGCAGTTCTTC. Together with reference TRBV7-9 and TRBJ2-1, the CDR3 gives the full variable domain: DTGVSQNPRHKITKRGQNVTFRCDPISEHNRLYWYRQTLGQGPEFLTYFQNEAQLEKSRLLSDRFSAERPKGSFSTLEIQRTEQGDSAMYLCASSRALGPLRNEQFFGPGTRLTVL.

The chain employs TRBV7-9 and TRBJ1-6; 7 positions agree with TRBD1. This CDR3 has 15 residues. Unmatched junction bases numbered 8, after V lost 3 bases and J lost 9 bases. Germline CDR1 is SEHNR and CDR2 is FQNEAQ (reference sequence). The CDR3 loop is CASSFGDRVISPLHF. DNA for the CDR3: TGTGCCAGCAGCTTTGGAGACAGGGTGATTTCACCCCTCCACTTT.

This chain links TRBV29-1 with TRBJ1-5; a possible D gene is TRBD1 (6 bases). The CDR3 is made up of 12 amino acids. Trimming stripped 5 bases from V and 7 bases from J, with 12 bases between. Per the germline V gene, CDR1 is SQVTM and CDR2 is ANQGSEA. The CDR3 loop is CSVSDSLQPQHF. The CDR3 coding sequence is TGCAGCGTTTCGGACAGTTTACAGCCCCAGCATTTT.

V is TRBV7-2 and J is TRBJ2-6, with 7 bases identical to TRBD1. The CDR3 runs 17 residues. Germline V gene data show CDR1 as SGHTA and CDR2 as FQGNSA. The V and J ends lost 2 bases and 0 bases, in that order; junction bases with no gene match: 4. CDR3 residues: CASSLRAGGSGANVLTF. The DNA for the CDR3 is TGTGCCAGCAGCTTAAGGGCAGGGGGCTCTGGGGCCAACGTCCTGACTTTC.

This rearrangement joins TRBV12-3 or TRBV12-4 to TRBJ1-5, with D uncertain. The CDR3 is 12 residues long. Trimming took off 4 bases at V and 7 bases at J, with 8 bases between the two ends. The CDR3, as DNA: TGTGCCAGCAGTTCGTCGGGACAGCCCCAGCATTTT. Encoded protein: CASSSSGQPQHF.

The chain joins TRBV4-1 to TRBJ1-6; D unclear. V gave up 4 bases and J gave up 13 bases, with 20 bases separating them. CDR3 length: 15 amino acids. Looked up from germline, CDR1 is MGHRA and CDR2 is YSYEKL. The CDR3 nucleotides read TGCGCCAGCAGCCGGGTTGGGGATCTCCGGGATCCCCTCCACTTT. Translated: CASSRVGDLRDPLHF.

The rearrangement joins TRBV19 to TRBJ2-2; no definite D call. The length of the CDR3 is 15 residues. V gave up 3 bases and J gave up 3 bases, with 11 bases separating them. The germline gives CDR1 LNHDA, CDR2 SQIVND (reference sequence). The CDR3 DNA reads TGTGCCAGTAGTATTTGGGCAGCGCACACCGGGGAGCTGTTTTTT. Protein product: CASSIWAAHTGELFF.